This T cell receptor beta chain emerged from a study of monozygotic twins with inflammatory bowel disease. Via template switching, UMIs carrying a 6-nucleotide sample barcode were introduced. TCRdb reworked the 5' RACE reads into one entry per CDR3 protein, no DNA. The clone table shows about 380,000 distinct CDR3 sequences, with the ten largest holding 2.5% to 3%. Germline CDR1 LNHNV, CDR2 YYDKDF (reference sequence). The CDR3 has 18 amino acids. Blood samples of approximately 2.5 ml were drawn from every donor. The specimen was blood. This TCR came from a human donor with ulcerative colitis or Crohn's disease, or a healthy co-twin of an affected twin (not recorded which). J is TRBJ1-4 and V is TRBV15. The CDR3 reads CATIRGGGFLATNEKLFF.